The sequence of this TCR beta chain was determined in a study of blood T cell repertoires in COVID-19. Overall study context: Whether acute or convalescent, the COVID-19 samples came from the United States, Italy and Spain. From T cells, B-cell-depleted T cells, or PBMCs came the material, which was cDNA or gDNA.

Trimming at V came to 5 bases and at J to 6 bases, leaving 4 bases not matched to a gene. CDR1 and CDR2 (germline): SEHNR, FQNEAQ (reference sequence). The CDR3 is 14 residues long. Per the study methods: From reference gene primer amplification, estimates of nucleated cell counts were derived. Profiling relied on immunoSEQ multiplex PCR, and the TCRdb table lists in-frame clones only, not all of them. V and J calls and clone size are copied from that table; D and trimming were computed from the DNA. The table lists 150,000 or so clones, 86% of them singletons. J is TRBJ1-4 and V is TRBV7-9; 9 bases align to TRBD1. This clonotype originated in a man between 18 and 29 years old with acute or convalescent COVID-19. The sample taken for sequencing was peripheral blood. In DNA form, the CDR3 reads TGTGCCAGCAGCACTGGACAGGGGTATGAAAAACTGTTTTTT. Translated, it gives CASSTGQGYEKLFF.